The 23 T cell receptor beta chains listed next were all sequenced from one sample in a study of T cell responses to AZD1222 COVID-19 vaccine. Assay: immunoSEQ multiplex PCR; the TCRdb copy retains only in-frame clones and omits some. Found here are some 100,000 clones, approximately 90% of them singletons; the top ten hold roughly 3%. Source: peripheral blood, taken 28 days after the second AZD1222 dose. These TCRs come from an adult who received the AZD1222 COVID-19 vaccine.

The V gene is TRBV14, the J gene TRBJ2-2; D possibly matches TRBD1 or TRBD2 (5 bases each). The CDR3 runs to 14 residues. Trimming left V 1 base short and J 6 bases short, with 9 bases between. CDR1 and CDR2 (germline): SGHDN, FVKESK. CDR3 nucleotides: TGTGCCAGCAGCCAAGTAATGGGGGCCGGGGAGCTGTTTTTT. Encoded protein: CASSQVMGAGELFF.

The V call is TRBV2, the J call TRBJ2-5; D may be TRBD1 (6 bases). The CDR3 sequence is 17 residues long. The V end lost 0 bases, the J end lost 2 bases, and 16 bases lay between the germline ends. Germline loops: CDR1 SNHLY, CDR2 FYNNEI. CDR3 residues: CASSEALGRGVQETQYF. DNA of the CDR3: TGTGCCAGCAGTGAAGCGCTAGGCAGGGGAGTACAAGAGACCCAGTACTTC.

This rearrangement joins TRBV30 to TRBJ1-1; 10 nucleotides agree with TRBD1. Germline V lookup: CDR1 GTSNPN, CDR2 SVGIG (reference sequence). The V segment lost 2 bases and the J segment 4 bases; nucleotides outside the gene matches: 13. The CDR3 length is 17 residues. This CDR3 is CAWSRTGTGAGRTEAFF. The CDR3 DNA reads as TGTGCCTGGAGTAGGACCGGGACAGGGGCAGGGCGCACTGAAGCTTTCTTT.

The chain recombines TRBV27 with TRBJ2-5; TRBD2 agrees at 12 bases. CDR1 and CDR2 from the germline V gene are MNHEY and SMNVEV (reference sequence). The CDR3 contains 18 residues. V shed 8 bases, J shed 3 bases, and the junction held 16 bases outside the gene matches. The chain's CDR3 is CASGRLAGAHQVKETQYF. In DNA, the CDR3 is TGTGCCAGCGGACGACTAGCGGGGGCCCACCAGGTGAAAGAGACCCAGTACTTC.

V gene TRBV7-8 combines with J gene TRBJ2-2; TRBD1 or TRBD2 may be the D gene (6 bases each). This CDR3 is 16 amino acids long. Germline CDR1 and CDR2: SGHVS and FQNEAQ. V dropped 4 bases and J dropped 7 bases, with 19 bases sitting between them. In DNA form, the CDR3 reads TGTGCCAGCAGCTCCGGGGGCGGATTCTCCGGCGGGGAGCTGTTTTTT. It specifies CASSSGGGFSGGELFF.

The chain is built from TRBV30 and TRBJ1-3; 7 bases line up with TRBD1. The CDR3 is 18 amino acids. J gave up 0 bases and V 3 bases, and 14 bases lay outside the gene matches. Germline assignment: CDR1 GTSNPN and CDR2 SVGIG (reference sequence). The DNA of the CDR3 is TGTGCCTGGAGCTACGGGACAGAAGCCATACTCTCTGGAAACACCATATATTTT. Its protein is CAWSYGTEAILSGNTIYF.

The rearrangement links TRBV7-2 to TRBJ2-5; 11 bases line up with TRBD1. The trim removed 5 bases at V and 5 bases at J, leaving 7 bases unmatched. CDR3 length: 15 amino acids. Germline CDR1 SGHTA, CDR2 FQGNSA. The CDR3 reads CASSPQGTGGETQYF. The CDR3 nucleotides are TGTGCCAGCAGCCCTCAAGGGACAGGGGGGGAGACCCAGTACTTC. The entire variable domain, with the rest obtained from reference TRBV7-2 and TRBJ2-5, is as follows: GAGVSQSPSNKVTEKGKDVELRCDPISGHTALYWYRQSLGQGLEFLIYFQGNSAPDKSGLPSDRFSAERTGGSVSTLTIQRTQQEDSAVYLCASSPQGTGGETQYFGPGTRLLVL.

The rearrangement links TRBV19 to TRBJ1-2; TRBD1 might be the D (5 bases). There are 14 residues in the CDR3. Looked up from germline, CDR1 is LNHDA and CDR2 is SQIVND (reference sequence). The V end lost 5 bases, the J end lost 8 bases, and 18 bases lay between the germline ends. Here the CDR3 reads CASSETGRLAGYTF. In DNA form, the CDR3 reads TGTGCCAGTAGTGAGACGGGACGGTTGGCCGGCTACACCTTC.

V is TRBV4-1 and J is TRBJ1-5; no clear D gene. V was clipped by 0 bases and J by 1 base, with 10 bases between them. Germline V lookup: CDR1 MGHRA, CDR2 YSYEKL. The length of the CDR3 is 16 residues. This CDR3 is CASSQDGVRSNQPQHF. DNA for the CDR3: TGCGCCAGCAGCCAAGACGGGGTGCGGAGCAATCAGCCCCAGCATTTT.

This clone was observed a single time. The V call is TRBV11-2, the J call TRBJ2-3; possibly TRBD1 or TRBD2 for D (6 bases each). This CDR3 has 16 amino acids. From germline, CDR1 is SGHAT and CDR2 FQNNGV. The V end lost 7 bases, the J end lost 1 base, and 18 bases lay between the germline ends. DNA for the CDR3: TGTGCCAGCAAAAGAACGGCAGGGGAGGGCACAGATACGCAGTATTTT. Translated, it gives CASKRTAGEGTDTQYF.

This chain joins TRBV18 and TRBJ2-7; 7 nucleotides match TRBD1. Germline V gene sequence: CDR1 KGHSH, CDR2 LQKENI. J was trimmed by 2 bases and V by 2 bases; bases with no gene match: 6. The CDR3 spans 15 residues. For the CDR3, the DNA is TGTGCCAGCTCACCATTAACAGGGGCTGCCTACGAGCAGTACTTC. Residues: CASSPLTGAAYEQYF.

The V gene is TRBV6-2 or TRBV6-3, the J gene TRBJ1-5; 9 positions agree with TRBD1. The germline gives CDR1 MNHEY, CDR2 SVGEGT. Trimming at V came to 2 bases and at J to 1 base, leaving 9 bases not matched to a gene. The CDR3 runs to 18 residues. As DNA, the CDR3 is TGTGCCAGCAGTTACCCTACGGGGACAGGGTTAAGCAATCAGCCCCAGCATTTT. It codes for CASSYPTGTGLSNQPQHF.

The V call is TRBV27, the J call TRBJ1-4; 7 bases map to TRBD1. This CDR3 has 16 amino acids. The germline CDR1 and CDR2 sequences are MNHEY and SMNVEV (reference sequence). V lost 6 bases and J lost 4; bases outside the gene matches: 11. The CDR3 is CASRRTRGVINEKLFF. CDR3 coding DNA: TGTGCCAGCAGACGTACCAGGGGGGTGATTAATGAAAAACTGTTTTTT.

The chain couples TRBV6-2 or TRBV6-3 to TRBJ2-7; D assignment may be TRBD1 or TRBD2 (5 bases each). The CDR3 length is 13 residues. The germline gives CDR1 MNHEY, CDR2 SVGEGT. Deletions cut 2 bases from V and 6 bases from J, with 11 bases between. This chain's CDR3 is CASSYKGSGEQYF. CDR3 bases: TGTGCCAGCAGTTACAAGGGGAGTGGCGAGCAGTACTTC.

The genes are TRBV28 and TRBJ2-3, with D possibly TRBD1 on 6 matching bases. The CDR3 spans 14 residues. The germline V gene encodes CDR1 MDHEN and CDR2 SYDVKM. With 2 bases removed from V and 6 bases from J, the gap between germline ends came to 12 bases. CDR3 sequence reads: CASSLGAGVDTQYF. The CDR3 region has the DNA TGTGCCAGCAGTTTAGGGGCAGGGGTTGATACGCAGTATTTT.

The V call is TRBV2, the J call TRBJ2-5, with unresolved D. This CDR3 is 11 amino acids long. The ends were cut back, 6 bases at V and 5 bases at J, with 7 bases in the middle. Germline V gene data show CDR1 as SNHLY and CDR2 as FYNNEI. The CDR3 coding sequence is TGTGCCAGCAGAGACCGGGAGACCCAGTACTTC. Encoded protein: CASRDRETQYF.

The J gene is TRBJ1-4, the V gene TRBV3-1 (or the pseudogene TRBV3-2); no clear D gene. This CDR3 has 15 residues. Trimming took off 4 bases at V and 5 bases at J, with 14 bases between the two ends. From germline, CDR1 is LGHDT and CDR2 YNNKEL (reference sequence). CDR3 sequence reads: CASSPVGGTNEKLFF. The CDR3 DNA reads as TGTGCCAGCAGCCCCGTGGGCGGAACAAATGAAAAACTGTTTTTT.

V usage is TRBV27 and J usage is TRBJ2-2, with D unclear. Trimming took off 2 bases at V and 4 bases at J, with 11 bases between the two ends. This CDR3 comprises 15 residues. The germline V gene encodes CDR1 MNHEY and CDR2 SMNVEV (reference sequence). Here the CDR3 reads CASSLAGPGTGELFF. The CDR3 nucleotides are TGTGCCAGCAGTTTAGCCGGGCCTGGCACCGGGGAGCTGTTTTTT.

DNA of the CDR3: TGTGCCAGCAGTGAGAACCTGCGGAACACCATATATTTT. Encoded protein: CASSENLRNTIYF. The chain combines TRBV2 with TRBJ1-3, with D hard to call. The ends were cut back, 3 bases at V and 7 bases at J, with 10 bases in the middle. This CDR3 is built from 13 residues. Germline CDR1 is SNHLY and CDR2 is FYNNEI.

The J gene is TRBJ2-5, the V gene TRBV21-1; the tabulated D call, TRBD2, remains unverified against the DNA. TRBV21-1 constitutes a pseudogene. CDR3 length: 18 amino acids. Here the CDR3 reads CASSKGSEGRPYQETQYF. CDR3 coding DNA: TGTGCCAGCAGCAAAGGGTCGGAGGGGCGGCCGTACCAAGAGACCCAGTACTTC.

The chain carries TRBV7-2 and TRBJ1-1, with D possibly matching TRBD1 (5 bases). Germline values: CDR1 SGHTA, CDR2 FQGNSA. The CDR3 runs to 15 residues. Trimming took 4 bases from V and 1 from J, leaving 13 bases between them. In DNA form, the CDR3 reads TGTGCCAGCAGCTACGCCGGGACGGCGAACACTGAAGCTTTCTTT. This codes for CASSYAGTANTEAFF.

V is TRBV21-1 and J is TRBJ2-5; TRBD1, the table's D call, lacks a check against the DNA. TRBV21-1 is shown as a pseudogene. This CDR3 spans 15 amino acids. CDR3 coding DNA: TGTGCCAGCAGAGGAAACTCGGGACAGGTAGAGACCCAGTACTTC. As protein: CASRGNSGQVETQYF.

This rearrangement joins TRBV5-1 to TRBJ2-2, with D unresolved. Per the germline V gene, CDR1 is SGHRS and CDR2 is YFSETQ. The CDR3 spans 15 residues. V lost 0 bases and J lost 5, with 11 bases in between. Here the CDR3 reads CASSLAATRTGELFF. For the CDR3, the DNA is TGCGCCAGCAGCTTGGCCGCTACCAGGACCGGGGAGCTGTTTTTT.